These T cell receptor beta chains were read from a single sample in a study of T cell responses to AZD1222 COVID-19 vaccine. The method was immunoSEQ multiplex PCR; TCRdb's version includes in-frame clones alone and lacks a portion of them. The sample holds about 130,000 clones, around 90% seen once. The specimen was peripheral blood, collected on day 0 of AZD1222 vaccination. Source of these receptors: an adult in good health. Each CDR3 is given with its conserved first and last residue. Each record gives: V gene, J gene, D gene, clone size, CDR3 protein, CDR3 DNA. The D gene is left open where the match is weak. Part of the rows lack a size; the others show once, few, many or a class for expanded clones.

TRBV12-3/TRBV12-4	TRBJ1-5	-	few	CASSKPGPQHF	TGTGCCAGCAGCAAACCGGGACCACAGCATTTT
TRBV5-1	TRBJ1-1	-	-	CASSPLEIMNTEAFF	TGCGCCAGCAGCCCCCTCGAGATAATGAACACTGAAGCTTTCTTT
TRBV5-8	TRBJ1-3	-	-	CASSFHTGNTIYF	TGTGCCAGCAGCTTTCACACAGGAAACACCATATATTTT
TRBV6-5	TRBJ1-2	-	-	CASSPTPRTAGYTF	TGTGCCAGCAGTCCCACCCCCAGGACAGCAGGCTACACCTTC
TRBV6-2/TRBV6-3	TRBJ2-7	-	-	CASSYAYYEQYF	TGTGCCAGCAGTTACGCGTACTACGAGCAGTACTTC
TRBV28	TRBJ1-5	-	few	CASVPGPVRPQHF	TGTGCCAGCGTACCAGGCCCCGTCCGACCCCAGCATTTT
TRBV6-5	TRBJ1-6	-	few	CASRMTVTNSPLHF	TGTGCCAGCAGGATGACAGTAACAAATTCACCCCTCCACTTT
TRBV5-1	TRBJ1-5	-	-	CASAPGDSNQPQHF	TGCGCCTCCGCTCCGGGGGATAGCAATCAGCCCCAGCATTTT
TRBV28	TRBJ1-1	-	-	CASSLAYQGLNTEAFF	TGTGCCAGCAGTCTCGCCTACCAGGGGTTGAACACTGAAGCTTTCTTT
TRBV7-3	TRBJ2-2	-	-	CASSFTSTGELFF	TGTGCCAGCAGCTTTACTAGCACCGGGGAGCTGTTTTTT
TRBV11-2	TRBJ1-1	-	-	CASSLARGTEAFF	TGTGCCAGCAGCTTAGCCCGGGGCACTGAAGCTTTCTTT
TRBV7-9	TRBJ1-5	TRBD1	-	CASSTGELGSQPQHF	TGTGCCAGCAGTACAGGGGAACTTGGGAGTCAGCCCCAGCATTTT
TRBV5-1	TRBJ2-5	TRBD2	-	CASNQAGGQETQYF	TGCGCCAGCAACCAAGCGGGGGGCCAAGAGACCCAGTACTTC
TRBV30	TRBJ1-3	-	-	CAWSFTSGSGNTIYF	TGTGCCTGGAGTTTTACTTCGGGCTCTGGAAACACCATATATTTT
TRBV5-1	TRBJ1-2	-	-	CASSQQTGEGYGYTF	TGCGCCAGCAGCCAACAAACGGGAGAGGGGTATGGCTACACCTTC
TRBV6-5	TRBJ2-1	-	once	CASSYLQPSSYNEQFF	TGTGCCAGCAGTTACTTGCAGCCGAGCTCCTACAATGAGCAGTTCTTC
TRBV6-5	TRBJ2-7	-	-	CASRQTTHPINEQYF	TGTGCCAGCAGGCAGACGACCCATCCTATCAACGAGCAGTACTTC
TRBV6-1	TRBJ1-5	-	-	CASSGGFGTTSNQPQHF	TGTGCCAGCAGTGGGGGGTTTGGGACGACGAGCAATCAGCCCCAGCATTTT
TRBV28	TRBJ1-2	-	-	CASSDGLMKNYGYTF	TGTGCCAGCAGTGACGGACTCATGAAAAACTATGGCTACACCTTC
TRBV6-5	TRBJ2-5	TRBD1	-	CASNRQGKETQYF	TGTGCCAGCAACCGACAGGGAAAAGAGACCCAGTACTTC